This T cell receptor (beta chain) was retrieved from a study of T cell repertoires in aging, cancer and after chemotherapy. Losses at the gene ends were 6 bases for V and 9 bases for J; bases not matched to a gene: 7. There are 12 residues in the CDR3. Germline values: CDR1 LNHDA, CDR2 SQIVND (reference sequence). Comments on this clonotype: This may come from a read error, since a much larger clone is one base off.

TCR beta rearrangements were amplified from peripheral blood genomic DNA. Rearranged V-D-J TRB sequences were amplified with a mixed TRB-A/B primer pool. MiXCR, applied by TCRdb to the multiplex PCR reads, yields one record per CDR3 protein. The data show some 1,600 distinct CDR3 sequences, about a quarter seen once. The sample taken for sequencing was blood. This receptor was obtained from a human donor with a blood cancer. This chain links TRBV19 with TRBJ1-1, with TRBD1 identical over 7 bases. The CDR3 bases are TGTGCCAGTAGGAACAGGGGAACTAAAGCTTTCTTT. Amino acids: CASRNRGTKAFF.